A selection of T cell receptor beta chains follows, all from one sample in a study of blood T cell repertoires in COVID-19. TCRdb's table, derived via immunoSEQ multiplex PCR, lists solely in-frame clones and lacks some. The sample has fewer than 75,000 clones, roughly 87% seen once. Material for sequencing was peripheral blood. All receptors derive from a man older than 75 with acute or convalescent COVID-19. Each CDR3 is given with its conserved first and last residue. The order of the fields is CDR3 protein, CDR3 DNA, clone size, J gene, D gene, V gene. D genes are given only for firm matches. Size tells how often a clone was seen (once, few, many) or the class of an expanded clone, and some rows leave it out.

CAISPMPGQGSTEAFF	TGTGCCATCAGTCCCATGCCGGGACAGGGTTCCACTGAAGCTTTCTTT	.	TRBJ1-1	TRBD1	TRBV10-3
CASRRTGNEKLFF	TGTGCCAGCAGGCGGACAGGCAATGAAAAACTGTTTTTT	.	TRBJ1-4	TRBD1	TRBV6-5
CASSRGHPYEQYF	TGTGCCAGTTCCCGTGGGCATCCCTACGAGCAGTACTTC	.	TRBJ2-7	.	TRBV19
CASSPGLAGSQETQYF	TGCGCCAGCAGCCCGGGATTAGCGGGATCCCAAGAGACCCAGTACTTC	.	TRBJ2-5	TRBD2	TRBV4-1
CASSKGLAGAYGEQFF	TGTGCCAGTAGTAAGGGACTAGCGGGAGCTTATGGTGAGCAGTTCTTC	.	TRBJ2-1	TRBD2	TRBV19
CASSSTGTGELFF	TGTGCCAGCAGTTCCACAGGGACCGGGGAGCTGTTTTTT	.	TRBJ2-2	.	TRBV28
CASSQTGTRSWNEQFF	TGTGCCAGCAGTCAAACCGGGACTAGAAGTTGGAATGAGCAGTTCTTC	.	TRBJ2-1	TRBD2	TRBV6-2/TRBV6-3
CASSDQQGANTEAFF	TGTGCCAGCAGCGATCAACAGGGGGCGAACACTGAAGCTTTCTTT	few	TRBJ1-1	TRBD1	TRBV2
CSVQGHSGGTEAFF	TGCAGCGTTCAGGGACACTCGGGGGGGACTGAAGCTTTCTTT	.	TRBJ1-1	.	TRBV29-1
CAIRSLAGGSTDTQYF	TGTGCCATCCGCAGTCTAGCGGGGGGTAGCACAGATACGCAGTATTTT	.	TRBJ2-3	TRBD2	TRBV10-3
CATSDLTGPNEQFF	TGTGCCACCAGTGACCTGACAGGGCCCAATGAGCAGTTCTTC	.	TRBJ2-1	TRBD1	TRBV24-1
CATSDSGVSSYNEQFF	TGTGCCACCAGTGATTCAGGGGTTAGCTCCTACAATGAGCAGTTCTTC	.	TRBJ2-1	.	TRBV24-1
CASREQVQALNTEAFF	TGTGCCAGCAGAGAACAGGTTCAGGCCTTGAACACTGAAGCTTTCTTT	.	TRBJ1-1	.	TRBV2
CASSPSGLAGYNEQFF	TGCGCCAGCAGCCCGTCGGGGCTAGCGGGATACAATGAGCAGTTCTTC	.	TRBJ2-1	TRBD2	TRBV5-1
CASRRGGLSTDTQYF	TGTGCCAGTCGCCGGGGGGGGCTGAGCACAGATACGCAGTATTTT	.	TRBJ2-3	TRBD2	TRBV9
CATRVAGGIMGTGELFF	TGTGCCACCAGGGTAGCGGGGGGCATCATGGGGACCGGGGAGCTGTTTTTT	.	TRBJ2-2	TRBD2	TRBV15
CASSLGDRGVYEAFF	TGCGCCAGCAGCTTGGGGGACAGGGGCGTATATGAAGCTTTCTTT	few	TRBJ1-1	TRBD1	TRBV5-1